The clone carrying this T cell receptor beta chain was recorded at least ten times. Antigen specificity is unknown. These data belong to a study of CD8 T cells in ankylosing spondylitis. Findings and limits, study-wide: It appeared that ankylosing spondylitis blood was characterized by a TCR beta motif of about eight highly homologous variants. Some of the motif variants had earlier been found in reactive arthritis patients' fluid and blood.

The authors made TCR beta libraries by quantitative 5'-RACE with molecular barcodes. In TCRdb, the 5' RACE reads were re-called with MiXCR into one record per CDR3 protein. The sample yields a few hundred thousand distinct CDR3 sequences, less than 25% seen once. V lost 3 bases, J lost 2 bases, and 3 bases lay in between. Looked up from germline, CDR1 is SGHAT and CDR2 is FQNNGV. CDR3 length equals 12 residues. This sequence originates from a female donor with ankylosing spondylitis or in good health (not recorded which). This chain uses TRBV11-2 with TRBJ2-3; D is unclear. Specimen: blood, either unsorted or a sorted T cell fraction (not recorded which). The CDR3: CASSFNTDTQYF. DNA of the CDR3: TGTGCCAGCAGCTTCAACACAGATACGCAGTATTTT.